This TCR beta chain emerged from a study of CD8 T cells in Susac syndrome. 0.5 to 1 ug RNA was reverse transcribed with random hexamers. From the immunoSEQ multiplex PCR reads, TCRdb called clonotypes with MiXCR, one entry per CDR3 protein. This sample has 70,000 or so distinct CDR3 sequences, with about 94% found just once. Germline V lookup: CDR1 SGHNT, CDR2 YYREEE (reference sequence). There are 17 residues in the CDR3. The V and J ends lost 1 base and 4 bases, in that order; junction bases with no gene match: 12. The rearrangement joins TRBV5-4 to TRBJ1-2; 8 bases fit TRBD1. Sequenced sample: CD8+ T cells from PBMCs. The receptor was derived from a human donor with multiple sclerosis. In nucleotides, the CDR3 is TGTGCCAGCAGCTTGTGGGGACAGGCAGGCAAATTCTATGGCTACACCTTC. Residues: CASSLWGQAGKFYGYTF.